This is a list of T cell receptor beta chains from one sample in a study of PD-L1 blockade in urothelial cancer. Clones were read by immunoSEQ multiplex PCR, and TCRdb kept only the in-frame ones, dropping some. Of tens of thousands of clones listed, about four fifths are singletons. Sequenced here: PBMCs, sampled around atezolizumab (anti-PD-L1) treatment. These receptors were collected from a man in his sixties or seventies with urothelial cancer. Both conserved end residues are part of each CDR3. D genes are given only for firm matches. Size tells how often a clone was seen (once, few, many) or the class of an expanded clone, and some rows leave it out.

d_gene,abundance,j_gene,v_gene,CDR3aa,CDR3nt
-,-,TRBJ1-4,TRBV11-1,CASSLAGGNEKLFF,TGTGCCAGCAGCTTAGCAGGAGGGAATGAAAAACTGTTTTTT
TRBD1,-,TRBJ1-6,TRBV9,CASSVAGGNSPLHF,TGTGCCAGCAGCGTAGCAGGGGGTAATTCACCCCTCCACTTT
-,-,TRBJ1-2,TRBV2,CASILAEGMEGYTF,TGTGCCAGCATACTGGCGGAAGGTATGGAGGGCTACACCTTC
-,-,TRBJ2-1,TRBV5-6,CASSRGAPSDEQFF,TGTGCCAGCAGCCGGGGGGCCCCTTCGGATGAGCAGTTCTTC
-,-,TRBJ2-1,TRBV5-4,CASSRTGEDEQFF,TGTGCCAGCAGCCGGACCGGGGAGGATGAGCAGTTCTTC
TRBD1,-,TRBJ1-4,TRBV29-1,CSGQTGNNEKLFF,TGCAGCGGTCAGACAGGGAATAATGAAAAACTGTTTTTT
-,-,TRBJ1-3,TRBV6-6,CASSYPGLFSGNTIYF,TGTGCCAGCAGTTACCCGGGACTTTTCTCTGGAAACACCATATATTTT
TRBD2,-,TRBJ2-2,TRBV5-1,CASSFSGGATGELFF,TGCGCCAGCAGCTTTAGCGGGGGGGCCACCGGGGAGCTGTTTTTT
-,-,TRBJ1-5,TRBV6-5,CASSSGRGNQPQHF,TGTGCCAGCAGTTCTGGAAGGGGGAATCAGCCCCAGCATTTT
-,-,TRBJ1-4,TRBV5-3,CARSLQGTNEKLFF,TGTGCCAGAAGCTTGCAGGGGACTAATGAAAAACTGTTTTTT
TRBD2,-,TRBJ2-5,TRBV5-4,CASSSRGAQETQYF,TGTGCCAGCAGCTCGCGGGGGGCCCAAGAGACCCAGTACTTC
TRBD2,-,TRBJ2-2,TRBV5-1,CASSLRTSVGTGELFF,TGCGCCAGCAGCTTGAGGACTAGTGTTGGCACCGGGGAGCTGTTTTTT
-,-,TRBJ2-2,TRBV9,CASSVDLGKNTGELFF,TGTGCCAGCAGCGTAGACCTCGGGAAGAACACCGGGGAGCTGTTTTTT
TRBD2,once,TRBJ2-5,TRBV4-1,CASSQGTSGGRSETQYF,TGCGCCAGCAGCCAAGGTACTAGCGGGGGCAGGTCGGAGACCCAGTACTTC
TRBD1,-,TRBJ2-2,TRBV6-1,CASSLTGERTGELFF,TGTGCCAGCAGCCTGACAGGGGAAAGGACCGGGGAGCTGTTTTTT
TRBD1,-,TRBJ1-1,TRBV2,CASSEWTGASNTEAFF,TGTGCCAGCAGTGAATGGACAGGGGCGTCGAACACTGAAGCTTTCTTT
TRBD1,-,TRBJ2-1,TRBV29-1,CSVVRDRGLVEQFF,TGCAGCGTTGTCCGGGACAGGGGGCTGGTAGAGCAGTTCTTC
TRBD1,few,TRBJ2-7,TRBV4-3,CASSQAPLDRGSTVF,TGCGCCAGCAGCCAAGCGCCCTTAGACAGGGGCTCAACCGTCTTC
-,-,TRBJ2-5,TRBV5-8,CASSSPGRALQETQYF,TGTGCCAGCAGCTCCCCGGGCAGGGCACTACAAGAGACCCAGTACTTC
-,-,TRBJ2-7,TRBV7-6,CASSPGGPTGYEQYF,TGTGCCAGCAGCCCCGGTGGCCCCACAGGGTACGAGCAGTACTTC
-,-,TRBJ1-4,TRBV5-1,CASSLNGANEKLFF,TGCGCCAGCAGTCTCAACGGAGCTAATGAAAAACTGTTTTTT
-,-,TRBJ2-5,TRBV5-1,CASSLRVGARQETQYF,TGCGCCAGCAGCCTCAGGGTTGGGGCTCGGCAAGAGACCCAGTACTTC
-,-,TRBJ1-1,TRBV10-3,CAISGALNTEAFF,TGTGCCATCAGTGGGGCACTGAACACTGAAGCTTTCTTT
-,-,TRBJ2-2,TRBV9,CASSVRENTGELFF,TGTGCCAGCAGCGTAAGAGAGAACACCGGGGAGCTGTTTTTT
TRBD2,-,TRBJ2-5,TRBV29-1,CSVDPSGAQETQYF,TGCAGCGTGGACCCCAGCGGGGCACAAGAGACCCAGTACTTC
-,-,TRBJ1-1,TRBV25-1,CASSPWGPATEAFF,TGTGCCAGCAGCCCCTGGGGGCCGGCGACTGAAGCTTTCTTT
TRBD1,-,TRBJ1-1,TRBV7-9,CASRGPGTGGLMNTEAFF,TGTGCCAGCAGGGGTCCCGGGACAGGGGGCCTCATGAACACTGAAGCTTTCTTT
-,-,TRBJ2-7,TRBV5-1,CASSLEGRPVQQYF,TGCGCCAGCAGCTTGGAAGGCAGGCCTGTGCAGCAGTACTTC
TRBD1,-,TRBJ1-2,TRBV2,CASSESPPGGLLNYGYTF,TGTGCCAGCAGTGAGTCCCCGCCAGGGGGCTTATTGAACTATGGCTACACCTTC
-,-,TRBJ2-7,TRBV20-1,CSVGLPPEQYF,TGCAGCGTCGGACTGCCGCCCGAGCAGTACTTC
-,few,TRBJ1-2,TRBV27,CASSSGGEYGYTF,TGTGCCAGCAGTTCCGGAGGGGAGTATGGCTACACCTTC
-,-,TRBJ1-1,TRBV5-4,CASSWDKNTEAFF,TGTGCCAGCAGCTGGGACAAGAACACTGAAGCTTTCTTT
TRBD1,-,TRBJ1-2,TRBV18,CASSPGQGSDGYTF,TGTGCCAGCTCACCAGGACAGGGATCGGATGGCTACACCTTC
-,-,TRBJ1-2,TRBV10-3,CAITGEGGYTF,TGTGCCATCACTGGAGAGGGAGGCTACACCTTC
TRBD1,-,TRBJ2-2,TRBV9,CASSVTGGTHTGELFF,TGTGCCAGCAGCGTAACAGGGGGGACCCACACCGGGGAGCTGTTTTTT
-,-,TRBJ1-1,TRBV15,CATSLSRGAEAFF,TGTGCCACCAGCCTCTCCAGGGGCGCTGAAGCTTTCTTT
-,-,TRBJ2-3,TRBV19,CASSLSFGTDTQYF,TGTGCCAGTAGCCTTAGCTTTGGCACAGATACGCAGTATTTT
TRBD1,-,TRBJ1-1,TRBV2,CASRSRGQGIPFF,TGTGCCAGCAGGAGCAGGGGACAGGGAATCCCTTTCTTT
-,many,TRBJ2-7,TRBV5-4,CASSFRDKIYEQYF,TGTGCCAGCAGCTTCCGGGACAAGATATACGAGCAGTACTTC
TRBD2,-,TRBJ2-3,TRBV7-2,CASSFQRDTDTQYF,TGTGCCAGCAGCTTCCAGCGGGACACAGATACGCAGTATTTT
-,-,TRBJ1-2,TRBV15,CATSRRLGAGSEGYTF,TGTGCCACCAGCAGAAGATTGGGGGCAGGGTCGGAGGGCTACACCTTC
TRBD2,-,TRBJ2-1,TRBV6-1,CASTWGLAGSNEQFF,TGTGCCAGCACTTGGGGACTAGCGGGATCCAATGAGCAGTTCTTC
TRBD2,-,TRBJ2-1,TRBV9,CASSVAGGTSGVGEQFF,TGTGCCAGCAGCGTAGCTGGGGGAACTAGCGGGGTTGGGGAGCAGTTCTTC
TRBD1,-,TRBJ1-4,TRBV5-5,CASSFRDSYEKLFF,TGTGCCAGCAGCTTCCGGGACAGCTATGAAAAACTGTTTTTT
TRBD1,once,TRBJ2-7,TRBV10-3,CAISRGTGGSYEQYF,TGTGCCATCAGCCGCGGGACAGGGGGATCCTACGAGCAGTACTTC
TRBD1,-,TRBJ1-5,TRBV15,CATSNQGGHQPQHF,TGTGCCACCAGCAACCAGGGGGGTCATCAGCCCCAGCATTTT
TRBD2,-,TRBJ2-3,TRBV19,CASSRVRESTQYF,TGTGCCAGTAGTAGGGTGCGGGAGAGTACGCAGTATTTT
TRBD1,-,TRBJ2-7,TRBV6-5,CASSRSGQASYEQYF,TGTGCCAGCAGTAGATCGGGACAGGCGAGCTACGAGCAGTACTTC
TRBD1,few,TRBJ1-2,TRBV2,CASTRDRGHGYTF,TGTGCCAGCACCCGGGACAGGGGTCATGGCTACACCTTC
-,-,TRBJ2-3,TRBV4-1,CASSQEGSFSTDTQYF,TGCGCCAGCAGCCAAGAGGGTAGCTTTAGCACAGATACGCAGTATTTT
-,-,TRBJ1-4,TRBV5-1,CASSLMELATNEKLFF,TGCGCCAGCAGCTTGATGGAGCTTGCAACTAATGAAAAACTGTTTTTT
-,-,TRBJ1-1,TRBV7-2,CASSLAIQVEAFF,TGTGCCAGCAGCTTAGCGATTCAGGTTGAAGCTTTCTTT
-,-,TRBJ2-7,TRBV7-2,CASSLAAGFYEQYF,TGTGCCAGCAGCTTAGCAGCAGGGTTCTACGAGCAGTACTTC